A selection of T cell receptor beta chains follows, all from one sample in a study of T cell repertoires in cytomegalovirus infection. TCRdb fed the reads into MiXCR, producing one record per CDR3 protein. The sample records 350,000 to 500,000 distinct CDR3 sequences, about 33% being singletons. Sequenced sample: PBMCs. The receptor source for this set is a human donor in good health (CMV status not recorded). Some clones in this sample may be carry-over from other donors' samples. CDR3s include the opening cysteine and the closing phenylalanine or tryptophan. Fields, in order: clone size, V gene, CDR3 length, J gene, D gene, CDR3 protein, CDR3 DNA. A D gene is named only where the DNA matches it firmly. Clone size is stated in some rows and not others, as once, few, many or a class when expanded.

>-|TRBV6-1|14|TRBJ1-1|-
CASSERVFYTEAFF
TGTGCCAGCAGTGAGAGGGTTTTTTACACTGAAGCTTTCTTT
>many|TRBV7-2|18|TRBJ2-7|TRBD2
CASSLAGKRGGTHYEQYF
TGTGCCAGCAGCCTCGCGGGGAAGCGCGGGGGGACTCACTACGAGCAGTACTTC
>-|TRBV4-1|18|TRBJ2-3|TRBD2
CASSQHLPGLAATDTQYF
TGCGCCAGCAGCCAGCACCTCCCGGGACTAGCGGCAACCGATACGCAGTATTTT
>-|TRBV12-3/TRBV12-4|18|TRBJ1-4|TRBD1
CASSCVTGPFPTNEKLFF
TGTGCCAGCAGTTGTGTGACAGGGCCGTTCCCAACTAATGAAAAACTGTTTTTT
>-|TRBV3-1|15|TRBJ2-3|-
CASSHVQIPGDTQYF
TGTGCCAGCAGCCACGTACAGATACCGGGAGATACGCAGTATTTT
>few|TRBV28|16|TRBJ2-3|TRBD2
CASSTPSGLITDTQYF
TGTGCCAGCAGTACCCCTAGCGGTCTTATCACAGATACGCAGTATTTT
>-|TRBV11-2|12|TRBJ2-1|TRBD2
CASSRLAGEWFF
TGTGCCAGCAGCCGCCTAGCGGGGGAGTGGTTCTTC
>-|TRBV7-2|15|TRBJ2-2|-
CASSFPLGVGGELFF
TGTGCCAGCAGCTTTCCATTAGGGGTTGGCGGGGAGCTGTTTTTT
>few|TRBV28|15|TRBJ1-4|-
CASSPQQGNNEKLFF
TGTGCCAGCAGTCCCCAACAGGGAAACAATGAAAAACTGTTTTTT
>once|TRBV2|15|TRBJ2-1|TRBD1
CASRAGQGDYNEQFF
TGTGCCAGCAGGGCGGGACAGGGGGACTACAATGAGCAGTTCTTC
>-|TRBV6-2/TRBV6-3|17|TRBJ2-1|TRBD2
CASSYSLAGVPYKEQFF
TGTGCCAGCAGTTACTCACTAGCGGGGGTCCCGTACAAGGAGCAGTTCTTC
>many|TRBV12-3/TRBV12-4|12|TRBJ1-5|-
CASSLILQPQHF
TGTGCCAGCAGTTTAATACTGCAGCCCCAGCATTTT
>-|TRBV10-3|14|TRBJ1-3|-
CATWTDGSGNTIYF
TGTGCCACCTGGACAGACGGCTCTGGAAACACCATATATTTT
>-|TRBV6-6|14|TRBJ1-5|-
CASTMVGGNQPQHF
TGTGCCAGCACTATGGTTGGGGGGAATCAGCCCCAGCATTTT
>few|TRBV3-1|12|TRBJ1-5|-
CASSPFGQPQHF
TGTGCCAGCAGCCCCTTCGGACAGCCCCAGCATTTT
>-|TRBV11-2|14|TRBJ1-1|-
CASRSGHLGPEAFF
TGTGCCAGCCGCTCGGGACACCTGGGGCCTGAAGCTTTCTTT
>once|TRBV7-2|16|TRBJ2-7|TRBD1
CASSSFSGQGYIEQSF
TGTGCAAGCAGCTCCTTTTCGGGACAGGGGTACATCGAGCAGTCCTTC
>-|TRBV12-5|20|TRBJ2-5|-
CASGLSIPRSKGVLQETQYF
TGTGCTAGTGGTTTGTCTATACCGCGCTCAAAGGGAGTCCTCCAAGAGACCCAGTACTTC
>-|TRBV11-1|16|TRBJ2-3|TRBD1
CASSLFAGTGTDTQYF
TGTGCCAGCAGCTTATTTGCGGGGACAGGGACAGATACGCAGTATTTT
>-|TRBV28|14|TRBJ2-7|-
CASSFLQPFYEQYF
TGTGCCAGCAGTTTTCTACAGCCGTTCTACGAGCAGTACTTC
>-|TRBV11-1|15|TRBJ2-1|-
CASSLDGAIPNEQFF
TGTGCCAGCAGCTTAGACGGGGCAATTCCCAATGAGCAGTTCTTC
>few|TRBV6-4|15|TRBJ1-2|TRBD1
CASSRWGTDTYGYTF
TGTGCCAGCAGTCGATGGGGGACAGACACCTATGGCTACACCTTC
>-|TRBV5-1|17|TRBJ1-3|TRBD1
CASSWTGQRGSGNTIYF
TGCGCCAGCAGCTGGACGGGACAGCGAGGCTCTGGAAACACCATATATTTT
>few|TRBV14|15|TRBJ1-6|-
CASSQEPRYNSPLHF
TGTGCCAGCAGCCAAGAACCGCGGTATAATTCACCCCTCCACTTT
>-|TRBV28|14|TRBJ1-2|-
CASSLRTGGHGYTF
TGTGCCAGCAGTTTAAGGACGGGCGGGCATGGCTACACCTTC
>-|TRBV7-9|14|TRBJ2-3|-
CASSFGKSTDTQYF
TGTGCCAGCAGCTTCGGGAAGAGCACAGATACGCAGTATTTT
>many|TRBV7-2|14|TRBJ2-3|-
CASSLRGTTDTQYF
TGTGCCAGCAGCTTGAGGGGGACCACAGATACGCAGTATTTT
>many|TRBV7-6|15|TRBJ2-1|-
CASSLGGGLRDEQFF
TGTGCCAGCAGCTTAGGCGGGGGCCTCCGTGATGAGCAGTTCTTC
>-|TRBV7-9|17|TRBJ2-7|-
CASSLNQGEGRIYEQYF
TGTGCCAGCAGCTTAAACCAGGGGGAGGGGCGCATCTACGAGCAGTACTTC
>-|TRBV28|19|TRBJ2-1|TRBD2
CASSLHSSSGGAKYNEQFF
TGTGCCAGCAGTTTGCATTCAAGTAGCGGGGGGGCCAAGTACAATGAGCAGTTCTTC
>-|TRBV11-2|20|TRBJ2-2|TRBD2
CASSFRLGTSGGARSGELFF
TGTGCCAGCAGCTTCCGGCTCGGGACTAGCGGGGGGGCGAGGTCCGGGGAGCTGTTTTTT
>-|TRBV19|15|TRBJ2-1|-
CASSVTGLTYNEQFF
TGTGCCAGTAGTGTTACAGGGTTGACCTACAATGAGCAGTTCTTC
>few|TRBV12-3/TRBV12-4|18|TRBJ2-6|-
CASTRQSGRLGGANVLTF
TGTGCCAGCACCCGCCAATCGGGGCGGCTGGGAGGGGCCAACGTCCTGACTTTC
>few|TRBV19|17|TRBJ2-2|TRBD2
CASSILAGGNGAGELFF
TGTGCCAGTAGTATTCTAGCGGGGGGGAATGGGGCCGGGGAGCTGTTTTTT
>-|TRBV6-5|15|TRBJ1-4|-
CASSHRTEPNEKLFF
TGTGCCAGCAGCCACAGGACAGAGCCTAATGAAAAACTGTTTTTT
>-|TRBV27|13|TRBJ2-5|-
CASSLSSQGPQYF
TGTGCCAGCAGTTTATCGTCGCAGGGCCCCCAGTACTTC
>-|TRBV29-1|12|TRBJ2-5|-
CSVVRQGETQYF
TGCAGCGTTGTAAGGCAAGGAGAGACCCAGTACTTC
>many|TRBV7-2|15|TRBJ2-2|-
CASSFGGLTTGELFF
TGTGCCAGCAGCTTTGGCGGACTGACGACCGGGGAGCTGTTTTTT
>many|TRBV11-2|16|TRBJ2-1|TRBD2
CASSMYGGSSYNEQFF
TGTGCCAGCAGCATGTACGGGGGGAGCTCCTACAATGAGCAGTTCTTC
>many|TRBV6-1|13|TRBJ1-2|-
CASSYEGGSGYTF
TGTGCCAGCAGTTACGAGGGGGGCAGTGGCTACACCTTC
>-|TRBV19|16|TRBJ2-7|TRBD2
CASRPGTSGGANEQYF
TGTGCCAGTCGTCCCGGGACTAGCGGGGGGGCTAACGAGCAGTACTTC
>-|TRBV19|10|TRBJ1-2|-
CGDQGYGYTF
TGTGGAGATCAGGGCTATGGCTACACCTTC
>-|TRBV2|17|TRBJ1-5|-
CASSLGSGQKPNQPQHF
TGTGCCAGCAGTTTGGGGTCGGGACAAAAACCCAATCAGCCCCAGCATTTT
>many|TRBV7-2|17|TRBJ2-3|TRBD2
CASSRPGRGTYTDTQYF
TGTGCCAGCAGCCGCCCGGGGCGGGGGACTTACACAGATACGCAGTATTTT
>few|TRBV7-9|14|TRBJ2-7|-
CASSLQEYSYEQYF
TGTGCCAGCAGTTTGCAGGAATACTCCTACGAGCAGTACTTC
>many|TRBV7-7|15|TRBJ1-1|TRBD1
CASSRWMQGAPEAFF
TGTGCCAGCAGCCGATGGATGCAGGGGGCGCCTGAAGCTTTCTTT
>-|TRBV6-6|13|TRBJ1-1|-
CASVGTTNTEAFF
TGTGCCAGCGTGGGGACAACGAACACTGAAGCTTTCTTT
>few|TRBV6-6|15|TRBJ1-2|TRBD1
CASSSSGTGLYGYTF
TGTGCCAGCAGTTCCTCCGGGACAGGGTTATATGGCTACACCTTC
>-|TRBV20-1|11|TRBJ2-1|-
CSARHGTEQFF
TGCAGTGCTAGGCACGGAACTGAGCAGTTCTTC